Below, 10 T cell receptor beta chains from the same sample are listed, as sequenced in a study of T cells in Graves' hyperthyroidism and ophthalmopathy. RNA transcripts yielded amplified TCR beta CDR3 regions. The TCR CDR3 first-round RT-PCR relied on the HTBI primer set. One entry per CDR3 protein results from TCRdb running MiXCR on the multiplex PCR reads. The repertoire includes about 250,000 distinct CDR3 sequences, approximately 23% of them detected once, and roughly 32% sits in the top ten. The sequenced sample consisted of blood. These receptors came from a woman in her thirties or forties with Graves' ophthalmopathy.

The table lists this clonotype with many counts. The gene calls are TRBV6-5 and TRBJ1-1; 11 bases agree with TRBD1. Germline trimming cut 11 bases from V and 6 bases from J; bases unmatched to any gene: 8. The germline CDR1 and CDR2 sequences are MNHEY and SVGAGI. The length of the CDR3 is 13 residues. The CDR3 region is CALRTGGAAEAFF. CDR3 nucleotides: TGTGCCTTGAGGACAGGGGGCGCCGCTGAAGCTTTCTTT.

This clonotype was recorded many times. V and J are TRBV6-5 and TRBJ2-7; D perhaps matches TRBD1 (6 bases). The CDR3 extends over 16 amino acids. Germline loops: CDR1 MNHEY, CDR2 SVGAGI. Deletions cut 7 bases from V and 1 base from J, with 20 bases between. The CDR3 DNA reads TGTGCCAGCAACCGCCAGACAGGTTCTGGTTCCTACGAGCAGTACTTC. Residues: CASNRQTGSGSYEQYF.

CDR3 sequence reads: CASSAGHINTEAFF. The DNA of the CDR3 is TGTGCCAGCAGCGCTGGACACATAAACACTGAAGCTTTCTTT. V gene TRBV9 combines with J gene TRBJ1-1; D may be TRBD1 (5 bases). V shed 3 bases and J shed 2 bases, with 11 bases lying between them. Germline-derived CDR1 and CDR2 are SGDLS and YYNGEE. The CDR3 consists of 14 residues.

The V and J genes are TRBV7-9 and TRBJ2-7, with D tentatively TRBD1 (6 bases). The germline CDR1 and CDR2 sequences are SEHNR and FQNEAQ (reference sequence). This CDR3 spans 14 amino acids. V shed 6 bases and J shed 3 bases, with 15 bases lying between them. CDR3 nucleotides: TGTGCCAGCAGGCCAGGGGACCTAAGCTACGAGCAGTACTTC. Translated: CASRPGDLSYEQYF.

The chain has TRBV15 and TRBJ2-7, with a possible D match to TRBD1 (7 bases). Germline CDR1 reads LNHNV; CDR2 reads YYDKDF (reference sequence). The CDR3 is 16 amino acids. V lost 10 bases and J 3 bases, leaving 25 bases between the germline ends. CDR3 amino acids: CASSFRGTAIYYEQYF. The DNA of the CDR3 is TGTGCCAGCAGTTTCCGCGGGACAGCGATTTACTACGAGCAGTACTTC.

This clonotype was recorded at least ten times. In nucleotides, the CDR3 is TGTGCCAGCAGTTTCGAAATGGGACTTCTGACCGAGCAGTACTTC. It translates to CASSFEMGLLTEQYF. This chain connects TRBV6-5 to TRBJ2-7, with TRBD2 as a possible D gene (6 bases). V lost 4 bases and J lost 6, with 19 bases in between. CDR1 is MNHEY, CDR2 SVGAGI, per germline. The CDR3 totals 15 residues.

This clonotype showed up many times. The junction does not match germline at one end; this may be a read error. The J gene is TRBJ2-7, the V gene TRBV28; 12 nucleotides match TRBD2. From germline, CDR1 is MDHEN and CDR2 SYDVKM. This CDR3 has 15 residues. The CDR3 loop is CASSPTSGSSYEQYF. CDR3 nucleotide sequence: TGCGCCAGCAGCCCGACTAGCGGGAGTTCCTACGAGCAGTACTTC. Using reference TRBV28 and TRBJ2-7 for the parts outside the CDR3, the full variable domain is DVKVTQSSRYLVKRTGEKVFLECVQDMDHENMFWYRQDPGLGLRLIYFSYDVKMKEKGDIPEGYSVSREKKERFSLILESASTNQTSMYLCASSPTSGSSYEQYFGPGTRLTVT.

This clonotype was seen repeatedly, ten times or more. The chain employs TRBV2 and TRBJ2-7; D is perhaps TRBD2 (5 bases). CDR3 length: 12 amino acids. Germline V CDR1 and CDR2: SNHLY, FYNNEI. V was cut by 6 bases and J by 4 bases, with 10 bases left in between. The CDR3 DNA is TGTGCCAGCAGAGTGGAGGCGTACGAGCAGTACTTC. Its protein is CASRVEAYEQYF.

This clonotype appeared many times. V usage is TRBV20-1 and J usage is TRBJ2-2, with 7 bases fitting TRBD2. The CDR3 totals 15 residues. Germline V lookup: CDR1 DFQATT, CDR2 SNEGSKA (reference sequence). J lost 2 bases, V lost 5 bases, and 8 bases had no gene match. CDR3 sequence: CSAPQAGLNTGELFF. The CDR3, as DNA: TGCAGTGCTCCACAAGCGGGACTCAACACCGGGGAGCTGTTTTTT.

This clonotype was picked up many times. The chain employs TRBV29-1 and TRBJ2-7; the D call may be TRBD1 or TRBD2 (5 bases each). Trimming stripped 5 bases from V and 8 bases from J, with 16 bases between. The CDR3 spans 12 residues. Germline lookup yields CDR1 SQVTM and CDR2 ANQGSEA. DNA of the CDR3: TGCAGCGTTAGGACTGGGGGTGTGAAGCAGTACTTC. It specifies CSVRTGGVKQYF.